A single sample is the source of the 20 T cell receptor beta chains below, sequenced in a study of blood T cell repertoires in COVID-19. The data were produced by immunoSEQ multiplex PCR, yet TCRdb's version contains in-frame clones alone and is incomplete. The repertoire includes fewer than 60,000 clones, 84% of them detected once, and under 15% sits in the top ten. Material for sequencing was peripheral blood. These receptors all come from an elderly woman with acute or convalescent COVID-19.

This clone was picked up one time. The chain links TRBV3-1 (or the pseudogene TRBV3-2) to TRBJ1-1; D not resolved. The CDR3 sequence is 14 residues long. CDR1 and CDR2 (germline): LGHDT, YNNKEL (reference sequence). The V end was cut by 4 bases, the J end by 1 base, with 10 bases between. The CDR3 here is CASSPLGGNTEAFF. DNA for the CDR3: TGTGCCAGCAGCCCTCTCGGCGGGAACACTGAAGCTTTCTTT.

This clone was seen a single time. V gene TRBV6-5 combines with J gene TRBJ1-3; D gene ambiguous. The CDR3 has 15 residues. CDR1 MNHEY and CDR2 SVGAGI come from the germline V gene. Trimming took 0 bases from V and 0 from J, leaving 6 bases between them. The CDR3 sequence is CASSYSRSSGNTIYF. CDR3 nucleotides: TGTGCCAGCAGTTACTCGAGAAGCTCTGGAAACACCATATATTTT.

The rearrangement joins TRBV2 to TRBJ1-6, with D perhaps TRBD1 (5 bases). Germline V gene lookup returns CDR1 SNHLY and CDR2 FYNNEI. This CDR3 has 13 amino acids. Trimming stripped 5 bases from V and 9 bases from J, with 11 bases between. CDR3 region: CASSTGAGSPLHF. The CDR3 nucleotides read TGTGCCAGCAGTACTGGGGCAGGTTCACCCCTCCACTTT. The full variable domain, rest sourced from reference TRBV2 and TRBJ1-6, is EPEVTQTPSHQVTQMGQEVILRCVPISNHLYFYWYRQILGQKVEFLVSFYNNEISEKSEIFDDQFSVERPDGSNFTLKIRSTKLEDSAMYFCASSTGAGSPLHFGNGTRLTVT.

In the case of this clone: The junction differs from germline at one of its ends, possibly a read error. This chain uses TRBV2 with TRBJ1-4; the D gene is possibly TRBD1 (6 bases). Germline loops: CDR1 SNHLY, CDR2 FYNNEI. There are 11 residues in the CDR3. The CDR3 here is CASSDGGAGEF. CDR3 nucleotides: TGTGCCAGCAGTGACGGGGGGGCAGGGGAGTTT.

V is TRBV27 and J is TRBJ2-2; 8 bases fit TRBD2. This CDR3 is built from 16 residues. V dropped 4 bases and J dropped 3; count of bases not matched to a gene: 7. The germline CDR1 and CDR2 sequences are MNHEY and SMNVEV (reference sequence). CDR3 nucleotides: TGTGCCAGCAGTTCCCCCGGGACTAGGTACACCGGGGAGCTGTTTTTT. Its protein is CASSSPGTRYTGELFF.

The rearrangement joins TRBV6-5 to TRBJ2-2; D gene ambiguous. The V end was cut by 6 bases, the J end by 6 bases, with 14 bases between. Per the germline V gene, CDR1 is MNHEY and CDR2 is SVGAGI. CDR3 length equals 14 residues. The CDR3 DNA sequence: TGTGCCAGCAGGACACTCAACTTTGCCGGGGAGCTGTTTTTT. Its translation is CASRTLNFAGELFF.

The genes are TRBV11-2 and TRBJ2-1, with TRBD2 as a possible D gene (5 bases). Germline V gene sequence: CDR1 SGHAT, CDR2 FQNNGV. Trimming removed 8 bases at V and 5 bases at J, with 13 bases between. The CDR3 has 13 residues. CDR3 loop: CASSHPGNNEQFF. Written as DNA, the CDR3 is TGTGCCAGCTCCCATCCGGGGAACAATGAGCAGTTCTTC.

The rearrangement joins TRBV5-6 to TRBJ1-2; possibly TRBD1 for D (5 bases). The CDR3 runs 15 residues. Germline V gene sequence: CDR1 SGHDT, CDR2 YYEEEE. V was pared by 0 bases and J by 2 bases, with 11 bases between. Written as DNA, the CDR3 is TGTGCCAGCAGCTTGGCAGGGCTTTTGAACTATGGCTACACCTTC. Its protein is CASSLAGLLNYGYTF.

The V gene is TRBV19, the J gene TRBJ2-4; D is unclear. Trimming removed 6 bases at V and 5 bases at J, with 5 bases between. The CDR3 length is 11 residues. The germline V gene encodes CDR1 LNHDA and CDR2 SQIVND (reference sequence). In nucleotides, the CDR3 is TGTGCCAGTAGCCTAGAAAACATTCAGTACTTC. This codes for CASSLENIQYF.

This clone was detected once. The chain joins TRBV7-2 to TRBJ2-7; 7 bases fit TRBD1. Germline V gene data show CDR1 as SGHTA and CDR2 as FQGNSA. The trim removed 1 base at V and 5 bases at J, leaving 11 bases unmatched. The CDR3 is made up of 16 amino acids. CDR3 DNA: TGTGCCAGCAGCTTAGATAAGGGGGCAGGGATCCACGAGCAGTACTTC. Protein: CASSLDKGAGIHEQYF.

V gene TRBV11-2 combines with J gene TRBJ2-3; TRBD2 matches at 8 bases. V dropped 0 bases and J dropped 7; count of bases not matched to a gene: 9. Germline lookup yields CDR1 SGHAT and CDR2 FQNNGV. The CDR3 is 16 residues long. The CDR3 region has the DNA TGTGCCAGCAGCTTAGATCGCGCGGGGGGCGCTTATACGCAGTATTTT. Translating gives CASSLDRAGGAYTQYF.

CDR3 amino acids: CASSPDRAGELFF. The CDR3, as DNA: TGTGCCAGCAGCCCCGACAGGGCCGGGGAGCTGTTTTTT. This chain links TRBV7-3 with TRBJ2-2, with 7 nucleotides matching TRBD1. The ends lost 5 bases at V and 6 bases at J; junction bases unmatched: 3. The germline gives CDR1 SGHTA, CDR2 FQGTGA. This CDR3 has 13 residues.

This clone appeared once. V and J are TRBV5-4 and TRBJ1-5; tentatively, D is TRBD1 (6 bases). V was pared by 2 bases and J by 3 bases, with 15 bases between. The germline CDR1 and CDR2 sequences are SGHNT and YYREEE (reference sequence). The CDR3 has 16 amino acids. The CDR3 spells CASSLGRRGNNQPQHF. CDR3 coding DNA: TGTGCCAGCAGCTTAGGCCGCAGGGGAAACAATCAGCCCCAGCATTTT.

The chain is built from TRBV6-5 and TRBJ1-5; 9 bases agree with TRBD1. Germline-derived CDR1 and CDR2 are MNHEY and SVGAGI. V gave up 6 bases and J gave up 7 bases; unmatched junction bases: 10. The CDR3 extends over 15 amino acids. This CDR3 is CASSNRGRERQPQHF. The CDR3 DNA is TGTGCCAGCAGCAACAGGGGGCGAGAAAGGCAGCCCCAGCATTTT.

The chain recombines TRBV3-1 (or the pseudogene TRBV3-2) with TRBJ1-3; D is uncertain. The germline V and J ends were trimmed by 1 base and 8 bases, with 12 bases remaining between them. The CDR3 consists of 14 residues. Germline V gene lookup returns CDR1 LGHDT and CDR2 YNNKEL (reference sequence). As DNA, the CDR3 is TGTGCCAGCAGCCAAGGGACTGTTGGTTACACCATATATTTT. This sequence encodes CASSQGTVGYTIYF.

DNA of the CDR3: TGCGCCAGCAGCTTGCGAGTCGCCGGGGGGGAGCTGTTTTTT. It is translated as CASSLRVAGGELFF. The V and J genes are TRBV5-1 and TRBJ2-2; D uncertain. V was trimmed by 1 base and J by 8 bases, leaving 12 bases between them. From germline, CDR1 is SGHRS and CDR2 YFSETQ. The CDR3 extends over 14 amino acids.

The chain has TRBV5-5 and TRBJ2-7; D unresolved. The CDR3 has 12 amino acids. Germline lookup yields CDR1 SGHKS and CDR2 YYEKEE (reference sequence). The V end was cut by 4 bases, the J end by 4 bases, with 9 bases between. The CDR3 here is CASSGIVYEQYF. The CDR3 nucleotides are TGTGCCAGCAGCGGTATAGTTTACGAGCAGTACTTC.

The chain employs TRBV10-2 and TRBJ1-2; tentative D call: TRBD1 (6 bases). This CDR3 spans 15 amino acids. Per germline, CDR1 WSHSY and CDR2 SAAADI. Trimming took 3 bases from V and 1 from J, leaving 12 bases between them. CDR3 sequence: CASSDGQRSNYGYTF. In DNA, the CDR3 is TGCGCCAGCAGTGACGGACAGAGAAGTAACTATGGCTACACCTTC.

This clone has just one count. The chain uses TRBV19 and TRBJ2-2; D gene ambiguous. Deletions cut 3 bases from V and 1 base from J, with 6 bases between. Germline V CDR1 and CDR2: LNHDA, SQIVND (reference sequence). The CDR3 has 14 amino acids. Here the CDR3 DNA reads TGTGCCAGTAGTATTGTACAGAACACCGGGGAGCTGTTTTTT. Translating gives CASSIVQNTGELFF.

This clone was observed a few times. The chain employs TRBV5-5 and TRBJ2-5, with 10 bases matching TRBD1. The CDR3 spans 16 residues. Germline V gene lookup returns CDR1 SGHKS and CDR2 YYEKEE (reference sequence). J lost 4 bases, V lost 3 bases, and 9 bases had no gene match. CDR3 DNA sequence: TGTGCCAGCAGCTCCCCCGGGACAGGGGCTCCAGAGACCCAGTACTTC. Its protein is CASSSPGTGAPETQYF.